These T cell receptor beta chains were read from a single sample in a study of blood T cell repertoires in COVID-19. Sequencing used immunoSEQ multiplex PCR; TCRdb keeps in-frame clones, though not all of them. Here the sample spans about 140,000 clones, roughly 80% being singletons. The sequencing input was PBMCs or T cells enriched from blood (not recorded which). The origin of the receptors is a woman aged 40 to 49 who had recovered from COVID-19. Each CDR3 is given with its conserved first and last residue. The order of the fields is D gene, V gene, J gene, CDR3 protein. A D gene is named only where the DNA matches it firmly.

-,TRBV30,TRBJ1-2,CAWSVAARSVGYTF
-,TRBV2,TRBJ2-7,CASSSQGLSYEQYF
-,TRBV30,TRBJ2-5,CAWSPQTGAETQYF
TRBD1,TRBV4-2,TRBJ2-1,CASSQEIDRGKVF
-,TRBV7-9,TRBJ2-1,CASGLDHSYNEQFF
-,TRBV19,TRBJ1-4,CATAPQVPTNEKLFF
-,TRBV18,TRBJ1-4,CASSTGSTNEKLFF
-,TRBV7-3,TRBJ2-1,CASSSRGGDEQFF
-,TRBV5-1,TRBJ2-3,CASSALLQGDTQYF
-,TRBV2,TRBJ1-5,CASSDSSGGADNQPQHF
TRBD1,TRBV2,TRBJ1-2,CASTTGTDTSHYGYTF
TRBD1,TRBV5-1,TRBJ1-5,CASSLGDSPNQPQHF
TRBD2,TRBV3-1/TRBV3-2,TRBJ2-1,CASSQDRSGGAVEQFF
TRBD1,TRBV4-2,TRBJ1-3,CASSQQGQGFSGNTIYF
TRBD1,TRBV4-2,TRBJ2-7,CASSHDRESYEQYF